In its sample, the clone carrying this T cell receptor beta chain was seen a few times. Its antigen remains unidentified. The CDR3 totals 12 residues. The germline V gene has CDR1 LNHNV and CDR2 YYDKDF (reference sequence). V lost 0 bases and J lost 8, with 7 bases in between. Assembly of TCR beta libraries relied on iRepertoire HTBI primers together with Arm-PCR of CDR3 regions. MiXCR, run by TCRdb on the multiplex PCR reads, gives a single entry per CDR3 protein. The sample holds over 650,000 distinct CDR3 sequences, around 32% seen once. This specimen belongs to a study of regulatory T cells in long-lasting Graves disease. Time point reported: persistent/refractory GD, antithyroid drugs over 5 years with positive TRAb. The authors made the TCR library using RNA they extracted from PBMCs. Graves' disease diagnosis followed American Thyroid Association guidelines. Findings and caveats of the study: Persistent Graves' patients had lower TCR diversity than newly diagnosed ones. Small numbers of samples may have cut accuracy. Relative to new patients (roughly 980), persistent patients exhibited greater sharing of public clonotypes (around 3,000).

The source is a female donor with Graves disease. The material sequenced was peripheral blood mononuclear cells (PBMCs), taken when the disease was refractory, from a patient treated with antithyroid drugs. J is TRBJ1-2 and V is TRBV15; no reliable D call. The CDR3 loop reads CATSRDMAGYTF. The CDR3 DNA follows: TGTGCCACCAGCAGAGATATGGCCGGCTACACCTTC. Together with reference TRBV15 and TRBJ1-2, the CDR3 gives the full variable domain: DAMVIQNPRYQVTQFGKPVTLSCSQTLNHNVMYWYQQKSSQAPKLLFHYYDKDFNNEADTPDNFQSRRPNTSFCFLDIRSPGLGDTAMYLCATSRDMAGYTFGSGTRLTVV.